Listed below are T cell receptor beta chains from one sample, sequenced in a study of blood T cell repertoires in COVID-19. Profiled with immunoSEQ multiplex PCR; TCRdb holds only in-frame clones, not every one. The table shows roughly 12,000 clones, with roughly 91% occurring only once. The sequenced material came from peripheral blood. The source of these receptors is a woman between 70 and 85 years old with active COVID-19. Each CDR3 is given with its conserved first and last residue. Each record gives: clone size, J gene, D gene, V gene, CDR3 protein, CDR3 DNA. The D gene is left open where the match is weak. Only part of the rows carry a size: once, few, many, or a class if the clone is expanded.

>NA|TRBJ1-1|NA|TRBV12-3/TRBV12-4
CASRDSANTEAFF
TGTGCCAGCAGGGACAGTGCGAACACTGAAGCTTTCTTT
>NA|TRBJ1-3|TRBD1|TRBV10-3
CAISTGGTGNTIYF
TGTGCCATCAGTACAGGGGGAACTGGAAACACCATATATTTT
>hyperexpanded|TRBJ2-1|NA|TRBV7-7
CASSSGSGEQFF
TGTGCTAGCAGCTCTGGTAGCGGTGAGCAGTTCTTC
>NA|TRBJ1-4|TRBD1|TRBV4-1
CASSQKTGGPATNEKLFF
TGCGCCAGCAGCCAAAAAACAGGGGGACCTGCAACTAATGAAAAACTGTTTTTT
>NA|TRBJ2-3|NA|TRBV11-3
CASSSLGSPGADTQYF
TGTGCCAGCAGCTCGCTCGGGAGCCCCGGGGCAGATACGCAGTATTTT
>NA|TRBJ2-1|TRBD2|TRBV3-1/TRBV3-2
CASSHTSGGTYNEQFF
TGTGCCAGCAGCCATACCTCGGGAGGGACCTACAATGAGCAGTTCTTC
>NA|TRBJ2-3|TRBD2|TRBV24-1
CATSGGGTDTQYF
TGTGCCACCAGCGGGGGGGGCACAGATACGCAGTATTTT
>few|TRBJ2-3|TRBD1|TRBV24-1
CATSDSQGADTQYF
TGTGCCACCAGTGATTCACAGGGGGCAGATACGCAGTATTTT
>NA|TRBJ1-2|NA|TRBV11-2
CASSLQGKDTF
TGTGCCAGCAGCTTACAGGGAAAAGACACCTTC
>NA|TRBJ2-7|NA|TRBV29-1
CSVEDRGLGNEQYF
TGCAGCGTTGAAGATCGAGGACTCGGCAACGAGCAGTACTTC
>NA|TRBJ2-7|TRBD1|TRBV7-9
CASSSWGTGGSLDYEQYF
TGTGCCAGCAGCTCATGGGGGACAGGGGGCAGTTTAGACTACGAGCAGTACTTC
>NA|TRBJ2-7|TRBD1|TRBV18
CASSSVVPGGFDEQYF
TGTGCCAGCTCGTCCGTTGTGCCAGGGGGCTTCGACGAGCAGTACTTC
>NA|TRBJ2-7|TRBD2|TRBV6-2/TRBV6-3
CASSYILAGKYEQYF
TGTGCCAGCAGTTACATCCTAGCGGGAAAATACGAGCAGTACTTC
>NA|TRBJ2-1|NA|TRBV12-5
CASGPAGHPGDEQFF
TGTGCTAGTGGTCCCGCCGGCCATCCCGGGGATGAGCAGTTCTTC
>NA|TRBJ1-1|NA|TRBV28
CASTLGGGFPEAFF
TGTGCCAGCACTCTAGGGGGGGGCTTTCCTGAAGCTTTCTTT
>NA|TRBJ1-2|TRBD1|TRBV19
CATSEGQINYGYTF
TGTGCCACCTCTGAGGGACAGATAAACTATGGCTACACCTTC
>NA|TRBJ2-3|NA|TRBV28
CASSHTPLSGDTQYF
TGTGCCAGCAGCCACACTCCCTTGTCCGGGGATACGCAGTATTTT
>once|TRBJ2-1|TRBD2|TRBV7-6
CASSSSGTVYNEQFF
TGTGCCAGCAGCTCTAGCGGCACTGTCTACAATGAGCAGTTCTTC
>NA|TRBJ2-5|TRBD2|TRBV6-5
CASSDRGLKETQYF
TGTGCCAGCAGCGATAGGGGACTAAAAGAGACCCAGTACTTC
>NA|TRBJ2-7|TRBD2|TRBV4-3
CASSQGPKLGLARYEQYF
TGCGCCAGCAGCCAAGGCCCCAAACTCGGACTAGCCCGCTACGAGCAGTACTTC
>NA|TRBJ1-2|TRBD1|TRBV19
CASSIEGQGTYGYTF
TGTGCCAGTAGTATTGAAGGACAGGGGACCTATGGCTACACCTTC
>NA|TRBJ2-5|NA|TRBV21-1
CASSATGAQETQYF
TGTGCCAGCAGCGCGACAGGGGCCCAAGAGACCCAGTACTTC
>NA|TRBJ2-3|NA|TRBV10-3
CAISEGADTQYF
TGTGCCATCAGTGAAGGGGCAGATACGCAGTATTTT
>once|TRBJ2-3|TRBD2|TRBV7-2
CASSSGLAGTDTQYF
TGTGCCAGCAGCTCGGGACTAGCGGGCACAGATACGCAGTATTTT